This T cell receptor beta chain was captured by sequencing in a study of CD8 T cells in Susac syndrome. When the RNA was reverse transcribed, random hexamers were used with an input of about 0.45 to 1 ug. TCRdb re-derived calls from the immunoSEQ multiplex PCR reads in MiXCR, one entry per CDR3 protein. The sample holds under 70,000 distinct CDR3 sequences, roughly nine tenths seen once. The CDR3 totals 15 residues. Germline lookup yields CDR1 SGHRS and CDR2 YFSETQ. V lost 0 bases, J lost 0 bases, and 10 bases lay in between. Negative isolation yielded CD8+ and CD4+ T cells; FACS enriched TEMRA cells.

The TCR sequence derives from a human donor in good health. The material sequenced was CD8+ T cells from PBMCs. The V gene is TRBV5-1, the J gene TRBJ2-7; D gene unclear. The CDR3: CASSLEPINSYEQYF. The CDR3 nucleotides are TGCGCCAGCAGCTTGGAGCCTATCAACTCCTACGAGCAGTACTTC.